Each of the 14 T cell receptor beta chains below was sequenced from the same sample in a study of blood T cell repertoires in COVID-19. Assay: immunoSEQ multiplex PCR; the TCRdb copy retains only in-frame clones and omits some. This sample carries about 230,000 clones, roughly 83% of them seen once, and the ten largest clones take about 7.4%. The source material was peripheral blood. The receptors here all came from a woman between 45 and 60 years old with acute or convalescent COVID-19.

The chain combines TRBV4-1 with TRBJ2-7, with 10 bases fitting TRBD1. CDR1 and CDR2 (germline): MGHRA, YSYEKL. The CDR3 runs to 16 residues. The trim removed 4 bases at V and 2 bases at J, leaving 8 bases unmatched. The CDR3 DNA reads TGCGCCAGCAGCCTAGGTGGGACAGGGGCCCCCTACGAGCAGTACTTC. As protein: CASSLGGTGAPYEQYF.

The chain has TRBV7-9 and TRBJ1-2; the D gene is possibly TRBD1 (5 bases). V gave up 3 bases and J gave up 6 bases, with 20 bases separating them. Germline V gene sequence: CDR1 SEHNR, CDR2 FQNEAQ (reference sequence). The CDR3 is 16 amino acids. CDR3 DNA: TGTGCCAGCAGCTTCGACGCCGGGGGGTTATGGGATGGCTACACCTTC. It translates to CASSFDAGGLWDGYTF.

This clone was counted a single time. CDR3 coding DNA: TGTGCCAGTAGGATGGACAGGGTCCAGCATTTT. It yields the protein CASRMDRVQHF. This chain links TRBV19 with TRBJ1-5, with 8 nucleotides matching TRBD1. Unmatched junction bases numbered 4, after V lost 6 bases and J lost 12 bases. CDR1 LNHDA and CDR2 SQIVND come from the germline V gene (reference sequence). This CDR3 is built from 11 residues.

This chain connects TRBV15 to TRBJ2-3; D is perhaps TRBD2 (5 bases). Germline CDR1 and CDR2: LNHNV and YYDKDF (reference sequence). The CDR3 totals 13 residues. Trimming removed 8 bases from V and 0 bases from J, with 9 bases in between. The CDR3 spells CATQLASTDTQYF. Here the CDR3 DNA reads TGTGCCACCCAGCTAGCCAGCACAGATACGCAGTATTTT. The whole variable domain, remainder taken from reference TRBV15 and TRBJ2-3, is DAMVIQNPRYQVTQFGKPVTLSCSQTLNHNVMYWYQQKSSQAPKLLFHYYDKDFNNEADTPDNFQSRRPNTSFCFLDIRSPGLGDTAMYLCATQLASTDTQYFGPGTRLTVL.

This clone has more than one count but fewer than ten. Other nucleotide sequences from this sample produce the same CDR3. The chain recombines TRBV27 with TRBJ2-3; a weak D match, TRBD2 (5 bases). V shed 2 bases and J shed 2 bases, with 8 bases lying between them. The CDR3 is 14 residues long. Germline-derived CDR1 and CDR2 are MNHEY and SMNVEV (reference sequence). This CDR3 reads CASSLRGITDTQYF. In nucleotides, the CDR3 is TGTGCCAGCAGTTTACGGGGAATCACAGATACGCAGTATTTT.

This rearrangement joins TRBV2 to TRBJ1-6, with TRBD1 as a possible D gene (5 bases). Germline V lookup: CDR1 SNHLY, CDR2 FYNNEI. There are 14 residues in the CDR3. The V gene lost 6 bases and the J gene lost 10 bases, with 16 bases spanning the gap. The CDR3 nucleotides are TGTGCCAGCAGAAATCGGGACTTCGAATCACCCCTCCACTTT. This gives the protein CASRNRDFESPLHF.

This clone was seen only once. The V and J genes are TRBV10-3 and TRBJ2-1; weak D call: TRBD2 (5 bases). The V gene's germline CDR1 is ENHRY and CDR2 SYGVKD. V lost 3 bases and J lost 8, with 17 bases in between. CDR3 length equals 15 residues. The CDR3 loop is CAISDRLAKVDEQFF. The CDR3 DNA reads TGTGCCATCAGTGATCGGCTAGCCAAGGTCGATGAGCAGTTCTTC.

The genes are TRBV19 and TRBJ2-2; the match to TRBD1 covers 10 bases. Germline V CDR1 and CDR2: LNHDA, SQIVND (reference sequence). CDR3 length: 16 residues. Germline trimming cut 5 bases from V and 5 bases from J; bases unmatched to any gene: 8. CDR3 protein: CASSGRQGAVTGELFF. DNA for the CDR3: TGTGCCAGTAGTGGTCGACAGGGGGCGGTAACCGGGGAGCTGTTTTTT.

This chain connects TRBV5-1 to TRBJ1-6; TRBD1 is a possible D gene (5 bases). CDR3 length: 16 amino acids. Deletions cut 0 bases from V and 7 bases from J, with 14 bases between. Germline V gives CDR1 SGHRS, CDR2 YFSETQ. CDR3: CASSLGGGGGNSPLHF. The DNA for the CDR3 is TGCGCCAGCAGCTTGGGTGGGGGAGGTGGAAATTCACCCCTCCACTTT. Based on the CDR3 plus reference TRBV5-1 and TRBJ1-6, the full variable domain is KAGVTQTPRYLIKTRGQQVTLSCSPISGHRSVSWYQQTPGQGLQFLFEYFSETQRNKGNFPGRFSGRQFSNSRSEMNVSTLELGDSALYLCASSLGGGGGNSPLHFGNGTRLTVT.

This chain links TRBV14 with TRBJ2-2; D is possibly TRBD1 (5 bases). CDR3 length: 13 residues. The germline V gene encodes CDR1 SGHDN and CDR2 FVKESK. V dropped 4 bases and J dropped 7 bases, with 10 bases sitting between them. As DNA, the CDR3 is TGTGCCAGCAGCCCCGATAGGGGCGGGGAGCTGTTTTTT. Translation: CASSPDRGGELFF.

This clone was seen just once. The chain recombines TRBV5-1 with TRBJ2-2, with 11 bases that match TRBD1. The CDR3 runs to 16 residues. CDR1 and CDR2 from the germline V gene are SGHRS and YFSETQ. V dropped 0 bases and J dropped 6; count of bases not matched to a gene: 4. CDR3 nucleotide sequence: TGCGCCAGCAGCTTGGGGACAGGGGGCCCTCCCGGGGAGCTGTTTTTT. It translates to CASSLGTGGPPGELFF. The whole variable domain, filled in from reference TRBV5-1 and TRBJ2-2, reads KAGVTQTPRYLIKTRGQQVTLSCSPISGHRSVSWYQQTPGQGLQFLFEYFSETQRNKGNFPGRFSGRQFSNSRSEMNVSTLELGDSALYLCASSLGTGGPPGELFFGEGSRLTVL.

This rearrangement joins TRBV13 to TRBJ2-4, with D uncertain. This CDR3 contains 15 residues. The V and J ends lost 0 bases and 2 bases respectively, with 8 bases between them. Germline lookup yields CDR1 PRHDT and CDR2 FYEKMQ (reference sequence). This chain's CDR3 is CASSLGGETKNIQYF. The CDR3 nucleotides read TGTGCCAGCAGCTTAGGCGGTGAGACCAAAAACATTCAGTACTTC.

The chain employs TRBV9 and TRBJ2-7, with D possibly TRBD2 on 6 matching bases. CDR1 is SGDLS and CDR2 is YYNGEE in the germline V gene. This CDR3 is built from 15 residues. The ends were cut back, 0 bases at V and 2 bases at J, with 12 bases in the middle. CDR3 coding DNA: TGTGCCAGCAGCGTAGTTCTGCGGACTACCTACGAGCAGTACTTC. Protein sequence: CASSVVLRTTYEQYF.

The count of this clone is one. The chain couples TRBV27 to TRBJ2-3, with TRBD2 identical over 10 bases. CDR3 length equals 18 residues. Looked up from germline, CDR1 is MNHEY and CDR2 is SMNVEV (reference sequence). V lost 2 bases and J lost 4; bases outside the gene matches: 12. The CDR3 sequence: CASSLKGRGLAVSDTQYF. The CDR3 DNA sequence: TGTGCCAGCAGTTTAAAGGGCAGAGGACTAGCGGTATCAGATACGCAGTATTTT.